This T cell receptor (beta chain) was identified during a study of blood T cell repertoires in COVID-19. Overall study: From T cells, B-cell-depleted T cells, or PBMCs came the material, which was cDNA or gDNA.

Per the study methods: Researchers report that nucleated cell counts were estimated from reference gene primer amplification. Libraries were prepared by immunoSEQ multiplex PCR; TCRdb keeps only in-frame clonotypes and omits some of them. V, J and clone size derive from that table, while D and trimming were established from the DNA sequence. The table lists fewer than 100,000 clones, approximately 85% of them singletons. From germline, CDR1 is SNHLY and CDR2 FYNNEI. There are 14 residues in the CDR3. J was trimmed by 7 bases and V by 6 bases; bases with no gene match: 10. Sequencing used peripheral blood. This TCR derives from a human donor in a cohort sampled during active COVID-19. The gene calls are TRBV2 and TRBJ1-2; 8 positions match TRBD1. The chain's CDR3 is CASRGGQVPLGYTF. The DNA for the CDR3 is TGTGCCAGCAGGGGGGGACAGGTACCCCTTGGCTACACCTTC.